The clone carrying this T cell receptor (beta chain) was detected only a few times. Its target is not known. This table comes from immunoSEQ multiplex PCR, and its TCRdb copy is limited to in-frame clones, with some not included. The sample lists about 2,700 clones, roughly 79% occurring once. Tumor samples were taken before definitive surgery or chemotherapy. The record originates from a study of high-grade serous ovarian cancer treatment subgroups. Study-level points and caveats: These tumor repertoires lack spatial information from bulk sequencing. Only CDR3 was analyzed; CDR1 and CDR2 were not. Tumors within one patient showed repertoire similarity of roughly 0.1 to 0.8.

This clonotype was sampled from a human donor with high-grade serous ovarian cancer. Sequencing was done on a sample of tumor tissue.

The CDR3 protein is CASTGSLNTEAFF. CDR3 in DNA: TGTGCCAGCACGGGTTCCCTGAACACTGAAGCTTTCTTT. The rearrangement joins TRBV9 to TRBJ1-1; D not certain. This CDR3 comprises 13 residues. Per the germline V gene, CDR1 is SGDLS and CDR2 is YYNGEE. V was trimmed by 6 bases and J by 0 bases, leaving 9 bases between them.